The 8 T cell receptor beta chains below all came from one sample that was sequenced in a study of T cells after yellow fever vaccination. TCRdb re-called the 5' RACE reads through MiXCR, storing one row per CDR3 protein. The sample lists 150,000 to 200,000 distinct CDR3 sequences; approximately 9.9% were seen once. Here the sequenced sample was CD8+ T cells sorted from PBMCs, taken 45 days after the yellow fever booster vaccination. These receptor sequences come from a man younger than 35 who received the YFV17D yellow fever vaccine.

In its sample, this clonotype was seen a few times. The rearrangement uses TRBV7-8 and TRBJ2-5; a weak D match, TRBD1 (6 bases). V dropped 2 bases and J dropped 3 bases, with 13 bases sitting between them. The CDR3 consists of 15 residues. Germline values: CDR1 SGHVS, CDR2 FQNEAQ. CDR3 coding DNA: TGTGCCAGCAGCTTATTTAGTAGGACAGAAGAGACCCAGTACTTC. Its translation: CASSLFSRTEETQYF.

This clonotype occurred a few times. V gene TRBV20-1 combines with J gene TRBJ2-7, with D hard to call. Trimming left V 1 base short and J 6 bases short, with 10 bases between. Looked up from germline, CDR1 is DFQATT and CDR2 is SNEGSKA (reference sequence). This CDR3 spans 12 amino acids. In DNA form, the CDR3 reads TGCAGTGCTAGAGGGCAAGGGCTCGAGCAGTACGTC. It specifies CSARGQGLEQYV.

The gene calls are TRBV27 and TRBJ1-5; a possible D gene is TRBD1 (6 bases). Per germline, CDR1 MNHEY and CDR2 SMNVEV (reference sequence). The CDR3 runs to 18 residues. V was trimmed by 2 bases and J by 2 bases, leaving 19 bases between them. CDR3 in DNA: TGTGCCAGCAGTTTAACAGGGAGGCCCATTATCGGCAATCAGCCCCAGCATTTT. It yields the protein CASSLTGRPIIGNQPQHF.

This chain links TRBV4-2 with TRBJ2-7; the D is unclear. Per the germline V gene, CDR1 is LGHNA and CDR2 is YNFKEQ. V lost 0 bases to trimming and J lost 4 bases, with 16 bases between them. CDR3 length equals 16 residues. The CDR3 reads CASSQDILQEYYEQYF. The DNA of the CDR3 is TGTGCCAGCAGCCAAGATATACTTCAGGAATATTACGAGCAGTACTTC.

This clonotype was counted at least ten times. The CDR3 region is CASSQEGGNTGELFF. The DNA of the CDR3 is TGTGCCAGCAGCCAAGAGGGGGGGAACACCGGGGAGCTGTTTTTT. The rearrangement uses TRBV3-1 and TRBJ2-2; weak D call: TRBD2 (6 bases). The CDR3 has 15 amino acids. Trimming removed 0 bases at V and 1 base at J, with 6 bases between. Germline V CDR1 and CDR2: LGHDT, YNNKEL (reference sequence). Using reference TRBV3-1 and TRBJ2-2 for the parts outside the CDR3, the full variable domain is DTAVSQTPKYLVTQMGNDKSIKCEQNLGHDTMYWYKQDSKKFLKIMFSYNNKELIINETVPNRFSPKSPDKAHLNLHINSLELGDSAVYFCASSQEGGNTGELFFGEGSRLTVL.

The chain carries TRBV5-4 and TRBJ2-1; D may be TRBD2 (6 bases). The CDR3 sequence is 12 residues long. Germline V CDR1 and CDR2: SGHNT, YYREEE (reference sequence). Trimming cost V 4 bases and J 9 bases, with 11 bases left between them. CDR3: CASSISGVEQFF. In DNA form, the CDR3 reads TGTGCCAGCAGCATTAGCGGAGTTGAGCAGTTCTTC.

This clonotype has at least ten counts. The CDR3 DNA reads TGTGCCAGCAGCTTAGGGGGGGCCGTAGCCAAAAACATTCAGTACTTC. It codes for CASSLGGAVAKNIQYF. The chain recombines TRBV7-2 with TRBJ2-4; D is possibly TRBD1 or TRBD2 (6 bases each). Trimming pared 1 base from V and 0 bases from J, leaving 10 bases between. Germline values: CDR1 SGHTA, CDR2 FQGNSA. This CDR3 has 16 residues. The whole variable domain, remainder taken from reference TRBV7-2 and TRBJ2-4, is GAGVSQSPSNKVTEKGKDVELRCDPISGHTALYWYRQSLGQGLEFLIYFQGNSAPDKSGLPSDRFSAERTGGSVSTLTIQRTQQEDSAVYLCASSLGGAVAKNIQYFGAGTRLSVL.

There are a few counts of this clonotype. The chain carries TRBV5-6 and TRBJ2-7; no firm D call. This CDR3 spans 15 amino acids. CDR1 and CDR2 (germline): SGHDT, YYEEEE. The V and J ends lost 8 bases and 1 base respectively, with 19 bases between them. The CDR3 is CASHPFGYPSYEQYV. The CDR3 DNA follows: TGTGCCAGTCACCCCTTCGGGTATCCTTCCTACGAGCAGTACGTC.